This T cell receptor beta chain originates from a study of blood T cell repertoires in COVID-19. Across the whole study: The samples span acute and convalescent COVID-19 from the United States, Italy and Spain.

The CDR3 is made up of 15 amino acids. The V gene lost 2 bases and the J gene lost 4 bases, with 12 bases spanning the gap. CDR1 is MDHEN, CDR2 SYDVKM, per germline. TCRdb's copy holds only in-frame clones and misses some; the assay was immunoSEQ multiplex PCR. The table records tens of thousands of clones, roughly 90% of them present only once. Sequences were obtained from peripheral blood. This clonotype was obtained from a man between 65 and 79 years old with acute or convalescent COVID-19. J is TRBJ2-1 and V is TRBV28; D not resolved. The CDR3 bases are TGTGCCAGCAGTTTACTCAGGCTGGAATACAATGAGCAGTTCTTC. This sequence encodes CASSLLRLEYNEQFF.